This note documents a single TCR beta chain sequence. The target of this receptor is not known. No much larger clonotype is one base removed from it; base qualities were not supplied. TCRbeta CDR3 regions were amplified from genomic DNA using the immunoSEQ Assay, a bias-controlled multiplex PCR. Under the source paper's analysis protocol: Nucleated cell counts per sample were estimated from amplification of reference gene primers within the assay. To quantify the absolute abundance of each unique TCRbeta CDR3 rearrangement, sequence reads were collapsed and filtered. For each sample, productive Simpson clonality was calculated as the square root of Simpson's diversity index across productive rearrangements. Imported from immuneACCESS, the table was reduced by TCRdb to in-frame sequences with V and J called. These copies leave out some clones; in studies compared against another copy, an unresolved V gene accounts for under half, and the cause of the remainder is not known. The V and J calls and clone size come from that table; D and trimming were worked out from the DNA. The sample data list about 120,000 clones, and 75% to 90% of these were observed just once. The top ten constitute around 6% of the sample.

The source of the sample is a study of blood T cell repertoires in COVID-19 (TCRdb year 2020). Regarding the study in general: Collaborator samples came from the United States, Italy and Spain and covered acute and convalescent phases of COVID-19. Samples were obtained from the ongoing ImmuneRACE study (first 160 participants) and from 1,000 to 1,500 subjects provided by 6 global collaborators. Subjects who had been exposed to COVID-19, were actively infected with it, or had recovered from it provided the deeply sampled blood TCRbeta repertoires that made up the dataset. The sample metadata nearly always contained a de-identified subject ID, COVID-19 status, age in years and sex. HLA class I and class II types, where available, came from metadata supplied by the sample provider rather than from assay-based typing. The repertoires were made available in a free public database intended to serve as a resource for research on the immune response to SARS-CoV-2. The material from the prospective study consisted of cDNA or gDNA derived from T cells, B-cell-depleted T cells, or PBMCs.

One collaborating source in Seattle enrolled patients during active infection and followed them longitudinally through the course of disease. The collaborating institutions used their own protocols to collect whole blood in K2EDTA tubes. For TCRbeta analysis, collaborators shipped samples in one of three forms: frozen whole blood, isolated PBMCs, or DNA extracted from either of those sample types. What the work shows at the level of the full study, not this receptor alone: Clinical and demographic metadata were provided uncurated, with the amount varying by source and participant.

Sample: peripheral blood. The clonotype was recovered from a woman aged 60-75 years with COVID-19, enrolled during active disease.

The CDR3 region: CASSRGAWLDGYTF. The DNA reads as follows: TGTGCCAGCTCCCGTGGAGCCTGGTTGGATGGCTACACCTTC. The V and J segments used are TRBV5-8 and TRBJ1-2, with no reliable assignment of the D segment. The CDR3 starts with the cysteine, ends with the phenylalanine, and has 14 residues. The read is trimmed to its CDR3 DNA, 42 bases read in frame from base 1. The germline ends are 19 bases apart after V is trimmed by 7 bases and J by 6 bases. The CDR1 and CDR2 encoded by the germline V gene are SGHTS and YDEGEE.